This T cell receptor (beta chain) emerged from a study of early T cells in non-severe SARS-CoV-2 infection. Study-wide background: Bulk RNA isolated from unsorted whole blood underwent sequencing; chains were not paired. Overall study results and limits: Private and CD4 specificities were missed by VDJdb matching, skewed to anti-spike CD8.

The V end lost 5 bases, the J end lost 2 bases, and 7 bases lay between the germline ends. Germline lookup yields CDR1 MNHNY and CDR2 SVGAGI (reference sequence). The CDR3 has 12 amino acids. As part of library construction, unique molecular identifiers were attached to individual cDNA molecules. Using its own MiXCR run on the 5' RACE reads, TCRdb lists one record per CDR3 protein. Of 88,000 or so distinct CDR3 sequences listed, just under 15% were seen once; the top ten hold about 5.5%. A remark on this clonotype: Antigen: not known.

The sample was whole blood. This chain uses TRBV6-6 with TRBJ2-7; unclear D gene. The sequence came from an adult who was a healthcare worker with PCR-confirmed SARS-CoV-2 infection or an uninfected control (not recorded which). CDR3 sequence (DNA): TGTGCCAGCAGTCACGGACCCTACGAGCAGTACTTC. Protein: CASSHGPYEQYF.